This TCR beta chain emerged from a study of a mutant IDH1 vaccine in newly diagnosed glioma. On the study more broadly: The therapy given earlier, which was standard therapy, consisted of radiotherapy, temozolomide, or both, and most of the patients received both. Study-level points and caveats: Researchers report vaccine-induced immune responses in just under 95% of patients.

Concerning this clone itself: Its antigen is unknown.

The CDR3 sequence is 14 residues long. Trimming left V 4 bases short and J 3 bases short, with 7 bases between. The germline CDR1 and CDR2 sequences are LGHNA and YNFKEQ. Time point described: baseline, week 1 (first vaccination visit). Treatment indicated: pre-vaccination baseline after standard-of-care therapy. The study enrolled donors with new WHO grade 3 or 4 IDH1-mutant, ATRX-lost astrocytomas. Only in-frame clones appear in the TCRdb table, and some are missing; sequencing was by immunoSEQ multiplex PCR. The sample contains more than 20,000 clones, approximately 85% of which appear only once. The source of this sequence is a man aged 35 to 55 with glioma. The sequencing used PBMCs, collected from a glioma patient treated with radiotherapy, temozolomide or both. The rearrangement joins TRBV4-2 to TRBJ1-6; no clear D gene. CDR3 in amino acids: CASSLDNYNSPLHF. Here the CDR3 DNA reads TGTGCCAGCAGCCTCGACAACTATAATTCACCCCTCCACTTT.